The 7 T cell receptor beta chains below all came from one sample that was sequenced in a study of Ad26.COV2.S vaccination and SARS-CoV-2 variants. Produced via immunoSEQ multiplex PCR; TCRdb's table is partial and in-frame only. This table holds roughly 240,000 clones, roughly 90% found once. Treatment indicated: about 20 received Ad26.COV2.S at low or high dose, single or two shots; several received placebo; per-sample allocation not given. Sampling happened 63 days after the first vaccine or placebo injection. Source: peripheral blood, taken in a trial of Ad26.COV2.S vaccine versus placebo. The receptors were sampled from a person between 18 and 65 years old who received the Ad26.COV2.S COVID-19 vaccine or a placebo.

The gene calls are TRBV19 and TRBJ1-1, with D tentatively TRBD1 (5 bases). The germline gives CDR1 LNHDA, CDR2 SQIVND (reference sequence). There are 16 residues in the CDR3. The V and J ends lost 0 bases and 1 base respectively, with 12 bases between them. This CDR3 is CASSIDHGGTNTEAFF. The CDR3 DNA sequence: TGTGCCAGTAGTATAGATCATGGAGGGACGAACACTGAAGCTTTCTTT.

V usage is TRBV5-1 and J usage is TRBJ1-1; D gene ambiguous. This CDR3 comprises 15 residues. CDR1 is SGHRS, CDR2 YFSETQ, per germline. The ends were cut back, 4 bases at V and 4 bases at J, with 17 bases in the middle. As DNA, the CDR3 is TGCGCCAGCAGCCCCGAGGGCCGATCAAGCACTGAAGCTTTCTTT. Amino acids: CASSPEGRSSTEAFF.

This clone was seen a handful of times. CDR3 loop: CASSSPSGSPYEQYF. For the CDR3, the DNA is TGTGCCAGCAGTTCGCCTAGCGGGAGTCCCTACGAGCAGTACTTC. The V gene is TRBV27, the J gene TRBJ2-7; 10 positions match TRBD2. The trim removed 4 bases at V and 2 bases at J, leaving 5 bases unmatched. This CDR3 contains 15 residues. Germline assignment: CDR1 MNHEY and CDR2 SMNVEV (reference sequence).

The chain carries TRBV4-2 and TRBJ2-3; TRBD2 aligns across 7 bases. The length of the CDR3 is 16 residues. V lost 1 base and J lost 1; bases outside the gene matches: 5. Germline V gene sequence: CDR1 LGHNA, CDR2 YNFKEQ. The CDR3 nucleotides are TGTGCCAGCAGCCAAGGTACACGGGGGGGCACAGATACGCAGTATTTT. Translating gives CASSQGTRGGTDTQYF.

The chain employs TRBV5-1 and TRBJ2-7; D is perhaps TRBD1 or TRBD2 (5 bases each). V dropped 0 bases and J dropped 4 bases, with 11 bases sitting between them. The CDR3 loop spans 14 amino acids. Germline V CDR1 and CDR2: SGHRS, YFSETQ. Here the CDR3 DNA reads TGCGCCAGCAGCTTGGGAGGGGACCGGTACGAGCAGTACTTC. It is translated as CASSLGGDRYEQYF.

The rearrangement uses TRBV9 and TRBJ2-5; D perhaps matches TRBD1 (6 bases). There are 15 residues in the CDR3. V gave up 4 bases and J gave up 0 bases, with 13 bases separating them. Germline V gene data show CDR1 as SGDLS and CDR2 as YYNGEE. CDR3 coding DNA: TGTGCCAGCAGCCCCCGGACAGAGTACCAAGAGACCCAGTACTTC. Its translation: CASSPRTEYQETQYF.

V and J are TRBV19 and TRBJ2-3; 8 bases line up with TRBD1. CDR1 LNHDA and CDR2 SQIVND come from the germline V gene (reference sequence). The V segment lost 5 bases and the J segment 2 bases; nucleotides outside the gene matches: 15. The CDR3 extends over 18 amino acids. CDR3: CASSPLSPTGGYTDTQYF. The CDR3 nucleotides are TGTGCCAGTAGTCCCCTCTCCCCCACAGGGGGGTACACAGATACGCAGTATTTT.